This T cell receptor (beta chain) was profiled in a study of blood T cell repertoires in COVID-19. About the study: Sample material is recorded as cDNA or gDNA derived from T cells, B-cell-depleted T cells, or PBMCs.

Participant ages covered roughly 18 to 89 years across 25 or so US areas. In the authors' workflow: Using reference gene primer amplification, nucleated cell counts were estimated. Clones were read by immunoSEQ multiplex PCR, and TCRdb kept only the in-frame ones, dropping some. That table is the source of V, J and clone size, and D and trimming were worked out from the DNA. In the table there are about 140,000 clones, about 75% of which are singletons. This clone came up once. Germline V gives CDR1 SGHKS, CDR2 YYEKEE (reference sequence). The CDR3 sequence is 17 residues long. Trimming at V came to 0 bases and at J to 5 bases, leaving 9 bases not matched to a gene.

The rearrangement uses TRBV5-5 and TRBJ1-5, with 9 bases aligning to TRBD1. What was sequenced was PBMCs or T cells enriched from blood (not recorded which). The sequence was obtained from a woman aged 50 to 65 who had recovered from COVID-19. The CDR3 DNA reads as TGTGCCAGCAGCTTGGAACCGGGACAGGGTTTCGATCAGCCCCAGCATTTT. Protein product: CASSLEPGQGFDQPQHF.